This TCR beta chain was recovered during a study of cytomegalovirus exposure and HLA in healthy donors. Germline-derived CDR1 and CDR2 are MNHEY and SMNVEV (reference sequence). This CDR3 region has 12 residues. V was shortened by 6 bases and J by 2 bases, with 7 bases between the two germline ends. Primers included in the PCR were 60 Vbeta and 13 Jbeta primers. Sequencing used immunoSEQ multiplex PCR; TCRdb keeps in-frame clones, though not all of them. The sample records about 150,000 clones, 80% to 90% being singletons. This receptor was obtained from a woman aged 25 to 45 in good health and CMV-seronegative. The specimen was PBMCs. The chain carries TRBV27 and TRBJ1-1; D call uncertain. The CDR3 region is CASRDLNTEAFF. The CDR3 bases are TGTGCCAGCAGGGACTTAAACACTGAAGCTTTCTTT.